This is a list of T cell receptor beta chains from one sample in a study of CD8+ T cells in alopecia areata. The method was immunoSEQ multiplex PCR; TCRdb's version includes in-frame clones alone and lacks a portion of them. The table has over 60,000 clones, roughly 50% seen once. The sample was CD8+ T cells sorted from blood, taken between weeks 36 and 40, from a patient treated with tofacitinib. Receptors were obtained from a human donor with alopecia areata. The CDR3 runs from the conserved cysteine through the conserved F or W. The order of the fields is V gene, J gene, clone size, D gene, CDR3 DNA, CDR3 protein. A D gene is named only where the DNA matches it firmly. Not all rows give a size; the values are once, few, many and, for expanded clones, a class.

v_gene: TRBV10-3; j_gene: TRBJ1-2; abundance: NA; d_gene: NA; CDR3nt: TGTGCCATCAGTGAGATGGGGCGCGCTGACTATGGCTACACCTTC; CDR3aa: CAISEMGRADYGYTF
v_gene: TRBV7-9; j_gene: TRBJ1-2; abundance: NA; d_gene: NA; CDR3nt: TGTGCCAGCAGCTTAGGAGGGGATAGAGGCTACACCTTC; CDR3aa: CASSLGGDRGYTF
v_gene: TRBV12-5; j_gene: TRBJ1-5; abundance: NA; d_gene: NA; CDR3nt: TGTGCTAGTGGTTTGGGGGCTAGCAATCAGCCCCAGCATTTT; CDR3aa: CASGLGASNQPQHF
v_gene: TRBV7-9; j_gene: TRBJ2-7; abundance: NA; d_gene: NA; CDR3nt: TGTGCCAGCAGCTCCCGGGGCGAGCAGTACTTC; CDR3aa: CASSSRGEQYF
v_gene: TRBV5-1; j_gene: TRBJ2-2; abundance: NA; d_gene: NA; CDR3nt: TGCGCCAGCAGCCCGAATCCCGGGGAGCTGTTTTTT; CDR3aa: CASSPNPGELFF
v_gene: TRBV5-1; j_gene: TRBJ2-1; abundance: NA; d_gene: NA; CDR3nt: TGCGCCAGCCGACTTTCTGGATATCACAATGAGCAGTTCTTC; CDR3aa: CASRLSGYHNEQFF
v_gene: TRBV30; j_gene: TRBJ1-2; abundance: NA; d_gene: NA; CDR3nt: TGTGCCTGGAAAGGGGAATTAAACTATGGCTACACCTTC; CDR3aa: CAWKGELNYGYTF
v_gene: TRBV29-1; j_gene: TRBJ1-1; abundance: many; d_gene: TRBD1; CDR3nt: TGCAGCGTTGCGGGACAGGGACTTAGCACTGAAGCTTTCTTT; CDR3aa: CSVAGQGLSTEAFF
v_gene: TRBV9; j_gene: TRBJ1-2; abundance: NA; d_gene: NA; CDR3nt: TGTGCCAGCAGCGGACCTGGCTACTATGGCTACACCTTC; CDR3aa: CASSGPGYYGYTF
v_gene: TRBV30; j_gene: TRBJ1-2; abundance: NA; d_gene: NA; CDR3nt: TGTGCCTCATTCGTGAGAAGTGGCTACACCTTC; CDR3aa: CASFVRSGYTF
v_gene: TRBV7-2; j_gene: TRBJ1-1; abundance: NA; d_gene: NA; CDR3nt: TGTGCCAGCAGCTTAGGTTTCACTGAAGCTTTCTTT; CDR3aa: CASSLGFTEAFF
v_gene: TRBV29-1; j_gene: TRBJ2-3; abundance: NA; d_gene: TRBD2; CDR3nt: TGCAGCGTTGAAGGACTAGCGGGTGGAGATACGCAGTATTTT; CDR3aa: CSVEGLAGGDTQYF
v_gene: TRBV11-2; j_gene: TRBJ2-5; abundance: NA; d_gene: TRBD1; CDR3nt: TGTGCCAGCAGCTACGCCGGGGACAGCCGAGTTCAGACCCAGTACTTC; CDR3aa: CASSYAGDSRVQTQYF
v_gene: TRBV10-3; j_gene: TRBJ2-2; abundance: NA; d_gene: NA; CDR3nt: TGTGCCACCAGCGTATCCGGGGAGCTGTTTTTT; CDR3aa: CATSVSGELFF
v_gene: TRBV7-9; j_gene: TRBJ2-1; abundance: few; d_gene: NA; CDR3nt: TGTGCCAGCAGCCCACCCCGGGACAATGAGCAGTTCTTC; CDR3aa: CASSPPRDNEQFF
v_gene: TRBV9; j_gene: TRBJ2-7; abundance: NA; d_gene: NA; CDR3nt: TGTGCCAGCAGCGCCAGGCCGGGGACCTACGAGCAGTACTTC; CDR3aa: CASSARPGTYEQYF
v_gene: TRBV19; j_gene: TRBJ2-1; abundance: NA; d_gene: TRBD2; CDR3nt: TGTGCCAGTAGTAGACTAGCCCACCTCTACAATGAGCAGTTCTTC; CDR3aa: CASSRLAHLYNEQFF
v_gene: TRBV6-5; j_gene: TRBJ2-7; abundance: NA; d_gene: NA; CDR3nt: TGTGCCAGCAGTTACGGGGCAGGGGTCGAGCAGTACTTC; CDR3aa: CASSYGAGVEQYF
v_gene: TRBV27; j_gene: TRBJ1-5; abundance: once; d_gene: NA; CDR3nt: TGTGCCAGCAGTTCCCGAGACAGGAGGAGTCAGCCCCAGCATTTT; CDR3aa: CASSSRDRRSQPQHF
v_gene: TRBV30; j_gene: TRBJ2-5; abundance: few; d_gene: NA; CDR3nt: TGTGCCTGGAGTGTAGATGTGGGTGAGACCCAGTACTTC; CDR3aa: CAWSVDVGETQYF
v_gene: TRBV27; j_gene: TRBJ2-2; abundance: NA; d_gene: NA; CDR3nt: TGTGCCAGCAGTGTTAGAGGGCCGGGCACCGGGGAGCTGTTTTTT; CDR3aa: CASSVRGPGTGELFF
v_gene: TRBV9; j_gene: TRBJ2-1; abundance: NA; d_gene: TRBD2; CDR3nt: TGTGCCAGCAATGCGGGAGAGGGGTTATACAATGAGCAGTTCTTC; CDR3aa: CASNAGEGLYNEQFF
v_gene: TRBV5-4; j_gene: TRBJ2-5; abundance: NA; d_gene: TRBD2; CDR3nt: TGTGCCAGCAGCTTGAGGGGACTAGCGGGAGAGACCCAGTACTTC; CDR3aa: CASSLRGLAGETQYF
v_gene: TRBV4-1; j_gene: TRBJ2-3; abundance: NA; d_gene: TRBD1; CDR3nt: TGCGCCAGCAGCCAACATTCCGGGACAGGGCCTGTAAATACGCAGTATTTT; CDR3aa: CASSQHSGTGPVNTQYF
v_gene: TRBV11-2; j_gene: TRBJ2-7; abundance: NA; d_gene: NA; CDR3nt: TGTGCCAGCAGTTACTCGCACGAGCAGTACTTC; CDR3aa: CASSYSHEQYF
v_gene: TRBV29-1; j_gene: TRBJ2-3; abundance: NA; d_gene: TRBD2; CDR3nt: TGCAGCGGTCTAGCGGGAGCTGGAGATACGCAGTATTTT; CDR3aa: CSGLAGAGDTQYF
v_gene: TRBV7-9; j_gene: TRBJ1-1; abundance: NA; d_gene: TRBD1; CDR3nt: TGTGCCAGCAGCTTAGCGCGACAGGGCGGCACTGAAGCTTTCTTT; CDR3aa: CASSLARQGGTEAFF
v_gene: TRBV9; j_gene: TRBJ2-6; abundance: NA; d_gene: NA; CDR3nt: TGTGCCAGCAGCGTCCACCGGGACACAACCCGCCTTCCCAACGTCCTGACTTTC; CDR3aa: CASSVHRDTTRLPNVLTF
v_gene: TRBV29-1; j_gene: TRBJ1-2; abundance: few; d_gene: NA; CDR3nt: TGCAGCGCCAACAACCACTATGGCTACACCTTC; CDR3aa: CSANNHYGYTF
v_gene: TRBV7-9; j_gene: TRBJ2-7; abundance: NA; d_gene: NA; CDR3nt: TGTGCCAGCACCGCCGCAGGGGCCCGCTACGAGCAGTACTTC; CDR3aa: CASTAAGARYEQYF
v_gene: TRBV19; j_gene: TRBJ2-1; abundance: NA; d_gene: NA; CDR3nt: TGTGCCAGTAGTATTGGGCGGGCCTCCCTTAATGAGCAGTTCTTC; CDR3aa: CASSIGRASLNEQFF
v_gene: TRBV7-9; j_gene: TRBJ2-2; abundance: NA; d_gene: TRBD2; CDR3nt: TGTGCCAGCAGCCGAATGAGACTAGCGGAGCCTGACACCGGGGAGCTGTTTTTT; CDR3aa: CASSRMRLAEPDTGELFF
v_gene: TRBV6-1; j_gene: TRBJ2-7; abundance: NA; d_gene: TRBD1; CDR3nt: TGTGCCAGCAGTGAAATACTCGAAGTGGACAGGAGCTCCTACGAGCAGTACTTC; CDR3aa: CASSEILEVDRSSYEQYF
v_gene: TRBV29-1; j_gene: TRBJ1-1; abundance: NA; d_gene: NA; CDR3nt: TGCAGCGTTCTCCTTGGAGGGGTGAACACTGAAGCTTTCTTT; CDR3aa: CSVLLGGVNTEAFF
v_gene: TRBV29-1; j_gene: TRBJ1-1; abundance: few; d_gene: NA; CDR3nt: TGCAGCGTTGAAGTCCCTGGGGAAGGGGTTGCTTTCTTT; CDR3aa: CSVEVPGEGVAFF
v_gene: TRBV6-1; j_gene: TRBJ2-7; abundance: NA; d_gene: TRBD2; CDR3nt: TGTGCCAGCAGTTCCACCGGCGGGAGAGTCTACGAGCAGTACTTC; CDR3aa: CASSSTGGRVYEQYF
v_gene: TRBV29-1; j_gene: TRBJ2-2; abundance: few; d_gene: NA; CDR3nt: TGCAGCGTTGACGGGGCAGTGGCCGGGGAGCTGTTTTTT; CDR3aa: CSVDGAVAGELFF
v_gene: TRBV5-6; j_gene: TRBJ2-7; abundance: few; d_gene: NA; CDR3nt: TGTGCCAGCAGCTTGGCCGGCGGTTCCTACGAGCAGTACTTC; CDR3aa: CASSLAGGSYEQYF
v_gene: TRBV2; j_gene: TRBJ2-7; abundance: NA; d_gene: TRBD1; CDR3nt: TGTGCCAGCAGTGATTGGGGGACAGGGGGCGACGAGCAGTACTTC; CDR3aa: CASSDWGTGGDEQYF
v_gene: TRBV4-2; j_gene: TRBJ2-1; abundance: NA; d_gene: NA; CDR3nt: TGTGCCAGCAGCCAAGATCGGCTACGACAGCTGAACAATGAGCAGTTCTTC; CDR3aa: CASSQDRLRQLNNEQFF
v_gene: TRBV5-1; j_gene: TRBJ2-1; abundance: NA; d_gene: TRBD2; CDR3nt: TGCGCCAGCAGAACTAGCGGGACCTACAATGAGCAGTTCTTC; CDR3aa: CASRTSGTYNEQFF
v_gene: TRBV6-5; j_gene: TRBJ2-2; abundance: NA; d_gene: NA; CDR3nt: TGTGCCAGTTCGTGGACACCGAACACCGGGGAGCTGTTTTTT; CDR3aa: CASSWTPNTGELFF
v_gene: TRBV29-1; j_gene: TRBJ2-7; abundance: NA; d_gene: NA; CDR3nt: TGCAGCGTATCCCCAGGAGCCTACGAGCAGTACTTC; CDR3aa: CSVSPGAYEQYF
v_gene: TRBV7-9; j_gene: TRBJ1-5; abundance: NA; d_gene: NA; CDR3nt: TGTGCCAGCAGCCCCCTAGGAGGTAGCAATCAGCCCCAGCATTTT; CDR3aa: CASSPLGGSNQPQHF
v_gene: TRBV7-9; j_gene: TRBJ2-5; abundance: NA; d_gene: TRBD2; CDR3nt: TGTGCTGCAGGGACTAGCGGACAAGAGACCCAGTACTTC; CDR3aa: CAAGTSGQETQYF
v_gene: TRBV29-1; j_gene: TRBJ2-7; abundance: few; d_gene: NA; CDR3nt: TGCAGCGTTGTTGCCTACGAGCAGTACTTC; CDR3aa: CSVVAYEQYF
v_gene: TRBV7-9; j_gene: TRBJ2-7; abundance: NA; d_gene: NA; CDR3nt: TGTGCCAGCAGCCCCGGCTGGTACGAGCAGTACTTC; CDR3aa: CASSPGWYEQYF
v_gene: TRBV11-1; j_gene: TRBJ2-1; abundance: NA; d_gene: TRBD2; CDR3nt: TGTGCCAGCAGCCGCTTTAGCGGGAGGGCCTTTTCTAGTGAGCAGTTCTTC; CDR3aa: CASSRFSGRAFSSEQFF
v_gene: TRBV15; j_gene: TRBJ2-5; abundance: large; d_gene: NA; CDR3nt: TGTGCCACCAGCAGAGGTAGTGGGGAAGAGACCCAGTACTTC; CDR3aa: CATSRGSGEETQYF
v_gene: TRBV30; j_gene: TRBJ2-7; abundance: NA; d_gene: NA; CDR3nt: TGTGCCTGGACACGGGAGAGTCCCTACGAGCAGTACTTC; CDR3aa: CAWTRESPYEQYF
v_gene: TRBV5-1; j_gene: TRBJ2-1; abundance: NA; d_gene: NA; CDR3nt: TGCGCCAGCAGCCCCAGAGGAGGGGCAAATGAGCAGTTCTTC; CDR3aa: CASSPRGGANEQFF
v_gene: TRBV7-6; j_gene: TRBJ1-4; abundance: few; d_gene: NA; CDR3nt: TGTGCCAGCAGCTCATCTAACGACCGACTGTTTTTT; CDR3aa: CASSSSNDRLFF
v_gene: TRBV29-1; j_gene: TRBJ2-6; abundance: NA; d_gene: TRBD1; CDR3nt: TGCAGCGTTGAAGAAGAAGGGGACAGGGGATATGGGGCCAACGTCCTGACTTTC; CDR3aa: CSVEEEGDRGYGANVLTF
v_gene: TRBV4-1; j_gene: TRBJ2-7; abundance: NA; d_gene: NA; CDR3nt: TGCGCCAGCAGCCAAGTTTTGTTACTCAACTCCTACGAGCAGTACTTC; CDR3aa: CASSQVLLLNSYEQYF
v_gene: TRBV6-4; j_gene: TRBJ2-1; abundance: few; d_gene: NA; CDR3nt: TGTGCCAGCAAGCCGTGGGGAGGTGACAATGAGCAGTTCTTC; CDR3aa: CASKPWGGDNEQFF
v_gene: TRBV29-1; j_gene: TRBJ2-1; abundance: few; d_gene: NA; CDR3nt: TGCAGCGTTGTAACTAGCTTCAATGAGCAGTTCTTC; CDR3aa: CSVVTSFNEQFF
v_gene: TRBV13; j_gene: TRBJ2-7; abundance: NA; d_gene: NA; CDR3nt: TGTGCCAGCAGCTTAGCGGCGTTCTACGAGCAGTACTTC; CDR3aa: CASSLAAFYEQYF